This paragraph covers one T cell receptor (beta chain) sequence. The target antigen is unknown. This CDR3 is built from 15 residues. V gave up 6 bases and J gave up 6 bases, with 18 bases separating them. From germline, CDR1 is MDHEN and CDR2 SYDVKM. The sample originates from a study of blood T cells in healthy people across ages. Study-level findings and limits: Relative to aged donors, long-lived donors carried more naive CD4+ cells and displayed higher diversity. Older age went with lower TCR beta diversity per million T cells, in a roughly linear way.

Using a J-beta primer mix together with a sample-barcoded 5' primer, a second PCR was run for about 7 to 12 cycles. Every cDNA molecule carried a tag from a template-switch adaptor bearing 12 random nucleotides. The study obtained at least 3 million CDR3-containing paired-end reads from every sample. TCRdb fed the 5' RACE reads into MiXCR, producing one record per CDR3 protein. The data contain some 550,000 distinct CDR3 sequences, around 50% of them singletons. The receptor's source is a man aged 80 or over in good health. The gene calls are TRBV28 and TRBJ2-4, with D tentatively TRBD1 or TRBD2 (5 bases each). What was sequenced was blood. CDR3 in amino acids: CASSQLGVLGNIQYF. As DNA, the CDR3 is TGTGCCAGCAGCCAATTGGGGGTATTGGGAAACATTCAGTACTTC.